The 16 T cell receptor beta chains below were found in one sample sequenced in a study of CD8+ T cells in alopecia areata. Documented treatment: oral pan-JAK inhibitor, 5-10 mg twice daily. Extracted RNA was reverse transcribed, and the resulting cDNA served as sequencing template. Only in-frame clones appear in the TCRdb table, and some are missing; sequencing was by immunoSEQ multiplex PCR. The table has 150,000 to 250,000 clones, approximately 60% seen once. The sample consisted of CD4+ T cells sorted from blood, taken at week 4, from a patient treated with tofacitinib. All receptors derive from a human donor with alopecia areata.

The chain has TRBV7-8 and TRBJ1-1, with a weak D call TRBD1 (6 bases). The CDR3 is made up of 13 amino acids. Trimming took off 6 bases at V and 5 bases at J, with 13 bases between the two ends. The germline V gene has CDR1 SGHVS and CDR2 FQNEAQ. The CDR3 spells CASRPGAGTEAFF. For the CDR3, the DNA is TGTGCCAGCAGACCAGGGGCCGGAACTGAAGCTTTCTTT.

The sample holds a few counts of this clone. The chain couples TRBV5-1 to TRBJ2-2, with D possibly being TRBD1 (5 bases). The V and J ends lost 0 bases and 1 base respectively, with 7 bases between them. The germline gives CDR1 SGHRS, CDR2 YFSETQ. CDR3 size: 15 residues. The CDR3 spells CASSLAGQNTGELFF. The DNA for the CDR3 is TGCGCCAGCAGCTTGGCAGGGCAGAACACCGGGGAGCTGTTTTTT.

The chain is built from TRBV4-3 and TRBJ2-7; D remains unclear. The germline CDR1 and CDR2 sequences are LGHNA and YSLEER. V was clipped by 0 bases and J by 0 bases, with 6 bases between them. CDR3 length: 14 amino acids. The CDR3 region is CASSQDLDSYEQYF. The CDR3 bases are TGCGCCAGCAGCCAAGATTTGGACTCCTACGAGCAGTACTTC.

The chain links TRBV7-9 to TRBJ2-5, with D hard to call. Per the germline V gene, CDR1 is SEHNR and CDR2 is FQNEAQ (reference sequence). Trimming cost V 1 base and J 5 bases, with 8 bases left between them. The CDR3 extends over 13 amino acids. CDR3 sequence reads: CASSLGAHETQYF. The CDR3 nucleotides read TGTGCCAGCAGCTTAGGTGCCCATGAGACCCAGTACTTC.

This clone has a handful of counts. This chain uses TRBV19 with TRBJ2-1; tentative D call: TRBD1 (5 bases). Germline-derived CDR1 and CDR2 are LNHDA and SQIVND (reference sequence). This CDR3 has 16 residues. V was cut by 7 bases and J by 0 bases, with 16 bases left in between. The CDR3 bases are TGTGCCAGTAAGTTGGGGCCGGCGAGCTCCTACAATGAGCAGTTCTTC. It codes for CASKLGPASSYNEQFF.

V usage is TRBV19 and J usage is TRBJ1-1; 7 bases agree with TRBD1. The CDR3 sequence is 14 residues long. Per the germline V gene, CDR1 is LNHDA and CDR2 is SQIVND (reference sequence). J lost 3 bases, V lost 4 bases, and 5 bases had no gene match. The CDR3 DNA reads as TGTGCCAGTAGTAACTGGCAGGGGGACACTGAAGCTTTCTTT. It encodes CASSNWQGDTEAFF.

The chain is built from TRBV29-1 and TRBJ2-5; D is ambiguous. Per germline, CDR1 SQVTM and CDR2 ANQGSEA. CDR3 length: 12 amino acids. The CDR3 reads CRMATHQETQYF. In DNA, the CDR3 is TGCAGGATGGCAACTCACCAAGAGACCCAGTACTTC.

This clone occurred a few times. The rearrangement joins TRBV29-1 to TRBJ2-5, with 8 bases matching TRBD2. Unmatched junction bases numbered 8, after V lost 6 bases and J lost 5 bases. CDR1 is SQVTM and CDR2 is ANQGSEA in the germline V gene. This CDR3 region has 13 residues. CDR3 DNA: TGCAGCGTCGCCCCGGGAGGGTTTGAGACCCAGTACTTC. Its protein is CSVAPGGFETQYF.

This clone was counted between two and nine times. The chain has TRBV5-5 and TRBJ2-2; D call uncertain. Germline assignment: CDR1 SGHKS and CDR2 YYEKEE (reference sequence). This CDR3 is built from 16 residues. V dropped 1 base and J dropped 0 bases, with 10 bases sitting between them. DNA for the CDR3: TGTGCCAGCAGCTTGTTGGCAGGCTCGAACACCGGGGAGCTGTTTTTT. It translates to CASSLLAGSNTGELFF.

This clone came up a few times. CDR3 region: CASSGDPFSTDTQYF. The CDR3 DNA sequence: TGTGCCAGCAGCGGGGATCCCTTTAGCACAGATACGCAGTATTTT. The V gene is TRBV9, the J gene TRBJ2-3; D remains ambiguous. V gave up 3 bases and J gave up 0 bases, with 11 bases separating them. Germline CDR1 is SGDLS and CDR2 is YYNGEE. This CDR3 has 15 residues.

The chain has TRBV27 and TRBJ2-1, with a tentative D call TRBD2 (6 bases). Germline V lookup: CDR1 MNHEY, CDR2 SMNVEV (reference sequence). The V and J ends lost 0 bases and 4 bases respectively, with 13 bases between them. The CDR3 consists of 16 residues. CDR3 amino acids: CASSLSGGGRYNEQFF. The CDR3 region has the DNA TGTGCCAGCAGTTTATCTGGTGGGGGGAGGTACAATGAGCAGTTCTTC.

This clone showed up just a few times. Here the CDR3 reads CASSPSGTAAYTF. The DNA of the CDR3 is TGTGCCAGCTCACCATCCGGGACAGCAGCCTACACCTTC. This sequence joins TRBV18 and TRBJ1-2, with TRBD1 matching 7 bases. This CDR3 has 13 residues. Germline CDR1 reads KGHSH; CDR2 reads LQKENI. Trimming removed 2 bases from V and 10 bases from J; junction bases left unmatched: 7.

The V and J genes are TRBV9 and TRBJ2-7, with D perhaps given as TRBD1 or TRBD2 (5 bases each). CDR3 length: 14 residues. Germline CDR1 is SGDLS and CDR2 is YYNGEE. V dropped 3 bases and J dropped 2 bases, with 12 bases sitting between them. The DNA of the CDR3 is TGTGCCAGCAGCGCGACCGGGACCACCTACGAGCAGTACTTC. It specifies CASSATGTTYEQYF.

The V gene is TRBV2, the J gene TRBJ2-7; D is perhaps TRBD1 (6 bases). Trimming left V 4 bases short and J 3 bases short, with 19 bases between. The germline gives CDR1 SNHLY, CDR2 FYNNEI. The length of the CDR3 is 16 residues. CDR3 amino acids: CASSGPRRGSGYEQYF. DNA for the CDR3: TGTGCCAGCAGTGGTCCTCGCAGGGGTTCGGGCTACGAGCAGTACTTC.

This chain links TRBV28 with TRBJ1-2; perhaps TRBD1 as D (6 bases). The CDR3 spans 15 residues. Germline loops: CDR1 MDHEN, CDR2 SYDVKM. The ends were cut back, 5 bases at V and 4 bases at J, with 17 bases in the middle. In DNA form, the CDR3 reads TGTGCCAGCAGTCCCGCTAGTCGGGACACCTATGGCTACACCTTC. Encoded protein: CASSPASRDTYGYTF.

The J gene is TRBJ1-1, the V gene TRBV7-9, with 8 bases lining up with TRBD1. Trimming cost V 3 bases and J 5 bases; bases outside gene matches: 8. Germline V gives CDR1 SEHNR, CDR2 FQNEAQ (reference sequence). The CDR3 covers 15 residues. The DNA of the CDR3 is TGTGCCAGCAGCTTGGACAGGGATAGGGATACTGAAGCTTTCTTT. The encoded protein is CASSLDRDRDTEAFF.